This TCR beta chain was retrieved from a study of cytomegalovirus exposure and HLA in healthy donors. Study-level points and caveats: The study recorded 160 or so TCR beta chains that were cytomegalovirus-associated.

There are 18 residues in the CDR3. Trimming stripped 7 bases from V and 0 bases from J, with 22 bases between. Germline assignment: CDR1 SGHVS and CDR2 FQNEAQ. About this clone: Its antigen is unknown.

It was with 60 Vbeta and 13 Jbeta primers that the PCR ran. TCRdb's copy holds only in-frame clones and misses some; the assay was immunoSEQ multiplex PCR. Of about 98,000 clones in the sample, over 60% are singletons; the top ten hold over 15%. The TCR was taken from a man between 60 and 75 years old in good health and CMV-seropositive. The specimen was PBMCs. V usage is TRBV7-8 and J usage is TRBJ2-1; a weak D match, TRBD2 (7 bases). This chain's CDR3 is CASTGWGGLLSSYNEQFF. The DNA of the CDR3 is TGTGCCAGCACCGGTTGGGGGGGGCTTCTGAGCTCCTACAATGAGCAGTTCTTC.